This T cell receptor beta chain was observed in a study of T-cell memory formation after mild COVID-19. As for the study in general: Clusters were largely donor specific.

TCRdb passed the 5' RACE reads through MiXCR, listing each CDR3 protein once. The repertoire has about 430,000 distinct CDR3 sequences, approximately 24% of them found once; the top ten carry roughly 9.7%. The CDR3 is 15 residues long. Germline CDR1 SGDLS, CDR2 YYNGEE. The V gene end was trimmed by 6 bases and the J gene end by 6 bases; junction bases not matched to a gene: 8. The sequence came from an adult woman who had mild COVID-19 (a few samples of this study predate the infection). Cell type and time point are not known. The chain links TRBV9 to TRBJ2-3; 12 nucleotides match TRBD2. Sequencing input: PBMCs or a T cell subset sorted from them (not recorded which). CDR3 region: CASNLAGGVGDTQYF. The CDR3 nucleotides read TGTGCCAGCAACCTAGCGGGAGGGGTTGGGGATACGCAGTATTTT.